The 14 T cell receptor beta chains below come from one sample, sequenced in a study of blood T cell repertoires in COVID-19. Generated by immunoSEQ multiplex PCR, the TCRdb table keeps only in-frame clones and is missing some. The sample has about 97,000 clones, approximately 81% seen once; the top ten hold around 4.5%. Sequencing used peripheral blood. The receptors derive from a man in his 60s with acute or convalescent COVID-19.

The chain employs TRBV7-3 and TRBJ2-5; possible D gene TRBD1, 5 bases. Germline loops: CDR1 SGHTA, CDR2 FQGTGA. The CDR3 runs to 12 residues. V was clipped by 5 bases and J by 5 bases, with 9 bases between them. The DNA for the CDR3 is TGTGCCAGCAGCCAGGGTTGGGAGACCCAGTACTTC. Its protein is CASSQGWETQYF.

The CDR3 bases are TGTGCCAGCAGACTAGCGGGGCCCCTGGATACGCAGTATTTT. It translates to CASRLAGPLDTQYF. The chain combines TRBV5-6 with TRBJ2-3, with 10 bases lining up with TRBD2. CDR1 is SGHDT, CDR2 YYEEEE, per germline. The V and J ends lost 5 bases and 6 bases, in that order; junction bases with no gene match: 6. This CDR3 contains 14 residues.

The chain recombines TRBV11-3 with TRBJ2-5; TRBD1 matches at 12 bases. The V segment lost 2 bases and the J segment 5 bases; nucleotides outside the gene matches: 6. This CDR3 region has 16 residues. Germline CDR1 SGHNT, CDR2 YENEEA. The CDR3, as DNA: TGTGCCAGCAGCTTACAGGGACAGGGGGCCTTGGAGACCCAGTACTTC. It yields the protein CASSLQGQGALETQYF. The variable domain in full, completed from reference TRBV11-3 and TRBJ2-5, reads EAGVVQSPRYKIIEKKQPVAFWCNPISGHNTLYWYLQNLGQGPELLIRYENEEAVDDSQLPKDRFSAERLKGVDSTLKIQPAELGDSAVYLCASSLQGQGALETQYFGPGTRLLVL.

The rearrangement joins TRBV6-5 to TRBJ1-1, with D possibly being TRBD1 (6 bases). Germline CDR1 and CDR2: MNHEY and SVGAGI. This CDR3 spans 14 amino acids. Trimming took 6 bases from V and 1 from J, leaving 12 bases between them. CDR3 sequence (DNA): TGTGCCAGCAGGACTACAGGGAAGAACACTGAAGCTTTCTTT. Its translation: CASRTTGKNTEAFF.

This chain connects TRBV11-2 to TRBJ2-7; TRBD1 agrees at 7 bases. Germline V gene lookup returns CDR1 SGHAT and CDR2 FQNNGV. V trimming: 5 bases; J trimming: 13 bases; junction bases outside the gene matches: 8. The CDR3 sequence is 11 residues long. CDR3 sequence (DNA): TGTGCCAGCAGCCCATCGGGGACAGACTACTTC. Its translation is CASSPSGTDYF.

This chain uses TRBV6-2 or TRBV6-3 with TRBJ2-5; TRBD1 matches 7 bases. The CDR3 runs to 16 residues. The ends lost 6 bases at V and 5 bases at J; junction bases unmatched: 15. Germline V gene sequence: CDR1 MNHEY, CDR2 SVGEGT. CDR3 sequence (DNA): TGTGCCAGCAGCCAAGGGGCGATAGGGGGCCGGGAGACCCAGTACTTC. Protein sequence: CASSQGAIGGRETQYF.

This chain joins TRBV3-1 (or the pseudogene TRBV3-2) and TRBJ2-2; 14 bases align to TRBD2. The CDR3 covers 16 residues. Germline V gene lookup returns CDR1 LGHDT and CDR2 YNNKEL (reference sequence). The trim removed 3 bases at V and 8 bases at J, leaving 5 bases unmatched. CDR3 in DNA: TGTGCCAGCAGCCAGGGACTAGCGGGAGTCGCGGGGGAGCTGTTTTTT. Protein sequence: CASSQGLAGVAGELFF.

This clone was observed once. For the CDR3, the DNA is TGTGCCAGCAGCAAAAACACTGAAGCTTTCTTT. This gives the protein CASSKNTEAFF. This chain joins TRBV12-3 or TRBV12-4 and TRBJ1-1; D uncertain. V lost 6 bases, J lost 2 bases, and 4 bases lay in between. The CDR3 consists of 11 residues.

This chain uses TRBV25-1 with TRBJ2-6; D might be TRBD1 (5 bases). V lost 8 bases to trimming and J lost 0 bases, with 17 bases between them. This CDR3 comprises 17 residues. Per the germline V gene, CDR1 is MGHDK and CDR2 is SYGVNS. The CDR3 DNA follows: TGTGCCAGCCAATTCGCCGGACATCACTCTGGGGCCAACGTCCTGACTTTC. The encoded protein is CASQFAGHHSGANVLTF.

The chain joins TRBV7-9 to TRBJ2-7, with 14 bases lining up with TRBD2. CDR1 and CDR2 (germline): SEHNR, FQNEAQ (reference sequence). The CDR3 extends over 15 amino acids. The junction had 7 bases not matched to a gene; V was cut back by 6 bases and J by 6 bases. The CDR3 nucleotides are TGTGCCAGCAGGCGGACTAGCGGGGGGAGGTCCGAGCAGTACTTC. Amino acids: CASRRTSGGRSEQYF. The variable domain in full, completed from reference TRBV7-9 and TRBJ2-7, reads DTGVSQNPRHKITKRGQNVTFRCDPISEHNRLYWYRQTLGQGPEFLTYFQNEAQLEKSRLLSDRFSAERPKGSFSTLEIQRTEQGDSAMYLCASRRTSGGRSEQYFGPGTRLTVT.

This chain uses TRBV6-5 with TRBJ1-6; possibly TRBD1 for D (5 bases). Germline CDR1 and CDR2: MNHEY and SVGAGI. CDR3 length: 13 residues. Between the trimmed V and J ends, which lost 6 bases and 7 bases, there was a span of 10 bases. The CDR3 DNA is TGTGCCAGCAGAGTAGGGGAAAATTCACCCCTCCACTTT. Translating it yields CASRVGENSPLHF.

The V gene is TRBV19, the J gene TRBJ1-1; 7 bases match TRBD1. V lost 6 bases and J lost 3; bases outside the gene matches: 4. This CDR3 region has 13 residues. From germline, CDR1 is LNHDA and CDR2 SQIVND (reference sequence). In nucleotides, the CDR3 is TGTGCCAGTAGGTTTACAGGGGACACTGAAGCTTTCTTT. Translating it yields CASRFTGDTEAFF.

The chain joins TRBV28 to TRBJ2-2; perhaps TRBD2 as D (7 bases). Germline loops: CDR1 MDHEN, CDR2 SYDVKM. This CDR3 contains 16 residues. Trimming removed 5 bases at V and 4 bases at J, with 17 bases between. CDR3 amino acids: CASSAGAGWVTGELFF. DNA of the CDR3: TGTGCCAGCAGTGCGGGGGCGGGATGGGTCACCGGGGAGCTGTTTTTT.

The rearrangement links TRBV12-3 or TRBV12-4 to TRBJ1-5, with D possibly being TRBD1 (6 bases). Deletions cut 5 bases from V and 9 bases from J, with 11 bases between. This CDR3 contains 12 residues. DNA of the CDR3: TGTGCCAGCAGTCAAACCAGGGGGCCCCAGCATTTT. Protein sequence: CASSQTRGPQHF.